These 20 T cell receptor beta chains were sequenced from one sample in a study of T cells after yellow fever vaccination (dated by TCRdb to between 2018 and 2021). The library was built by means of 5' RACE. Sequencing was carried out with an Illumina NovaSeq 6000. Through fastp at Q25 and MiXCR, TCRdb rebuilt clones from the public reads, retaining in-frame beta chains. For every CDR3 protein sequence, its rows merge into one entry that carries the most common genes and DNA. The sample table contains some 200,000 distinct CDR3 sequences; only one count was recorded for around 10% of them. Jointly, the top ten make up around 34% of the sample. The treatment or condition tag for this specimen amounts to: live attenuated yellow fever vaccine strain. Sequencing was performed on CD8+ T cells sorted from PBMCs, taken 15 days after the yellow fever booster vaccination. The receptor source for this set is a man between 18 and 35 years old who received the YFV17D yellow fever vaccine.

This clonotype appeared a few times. CDR3 bases: TGCAGCGTTGAACTAGCGGGGGTCCCAGATCAGCTGTTTTTT. Translating gives CSVELAGVPDQLFF. This chain joins TRBV29-1 and TRBJ2-2; 10 nucleotides align to TRBD2. Germline assignment: CDR1 SQVTM and CDR2 ANQGSEA. CDR3 size: 14 residues. The junction had 9 bases not matched to a gene; V was cut back by 2 bases and J by 12 bases.

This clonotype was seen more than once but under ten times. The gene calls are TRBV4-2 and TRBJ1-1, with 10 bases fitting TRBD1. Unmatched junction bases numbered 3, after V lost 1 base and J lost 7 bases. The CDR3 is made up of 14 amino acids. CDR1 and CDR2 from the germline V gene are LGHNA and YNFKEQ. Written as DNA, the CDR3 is TGTGCCAGCAGCCAAGGACAGGGGGCCGTTGAAGCTTTCTTT. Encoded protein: CASSQGQGAVEAFF.

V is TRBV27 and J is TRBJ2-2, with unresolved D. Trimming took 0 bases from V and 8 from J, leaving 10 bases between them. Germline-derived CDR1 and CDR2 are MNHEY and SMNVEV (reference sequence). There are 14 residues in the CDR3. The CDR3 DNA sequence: TGTGCCAGCAGTTTATCGATACCTGGGGGGGAGCTGTTTTTT. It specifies CASSLSIPGGELFF.

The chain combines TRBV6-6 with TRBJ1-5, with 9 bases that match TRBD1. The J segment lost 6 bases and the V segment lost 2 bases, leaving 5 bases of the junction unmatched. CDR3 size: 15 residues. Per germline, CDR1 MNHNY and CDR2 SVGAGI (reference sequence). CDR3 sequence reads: CASSYEGQGLQPQHF. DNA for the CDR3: TGTGCCAGCAGTTACGAGGGACAGGGACTTCAGCCCCAGCATTTT.

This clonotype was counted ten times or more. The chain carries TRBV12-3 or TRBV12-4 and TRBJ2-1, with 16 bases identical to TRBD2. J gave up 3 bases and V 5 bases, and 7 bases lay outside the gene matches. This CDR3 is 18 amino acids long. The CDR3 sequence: CASSPTGLAGGYYNEQFF. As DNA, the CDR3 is TGTGCCAGCAGTCCCACGGGACTAGCGGGGGGGTACTACAATGAGCAGTTCTTC.

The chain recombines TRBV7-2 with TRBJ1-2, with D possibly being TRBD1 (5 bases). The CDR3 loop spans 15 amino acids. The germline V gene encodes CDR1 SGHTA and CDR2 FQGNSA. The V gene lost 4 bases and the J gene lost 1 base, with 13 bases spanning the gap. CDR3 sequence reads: CASSSPGGYNYGYTF. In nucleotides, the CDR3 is TGTGCCAGCAGCTCCCCCGGGGGGTATAACTATGGCTACACCTTC.

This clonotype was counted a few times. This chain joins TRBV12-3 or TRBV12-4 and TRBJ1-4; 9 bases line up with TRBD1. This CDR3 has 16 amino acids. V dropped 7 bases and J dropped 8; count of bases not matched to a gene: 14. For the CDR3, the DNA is TGTGCCAGCACCTCCAGCGGGGGGACAGGGTGGGAAAAACTGTTTTTT. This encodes CASTSSGGTGWEKLFF.

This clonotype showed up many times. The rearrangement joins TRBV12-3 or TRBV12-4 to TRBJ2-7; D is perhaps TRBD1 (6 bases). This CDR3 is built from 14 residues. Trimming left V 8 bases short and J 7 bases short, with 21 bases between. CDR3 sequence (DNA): TGTGCCAGCCGTGCATCAGGGACATGGCAAGAGCAGTACTTC. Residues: CASRASGTWQEQYF.

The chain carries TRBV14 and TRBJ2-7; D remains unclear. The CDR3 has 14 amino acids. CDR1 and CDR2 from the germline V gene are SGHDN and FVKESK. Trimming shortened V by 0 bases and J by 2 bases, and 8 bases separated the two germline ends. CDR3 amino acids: CASSQDGGTYEQYF. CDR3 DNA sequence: TGTGCCAGCAGCCAAGATGGCGGCACCTACGAGCAGTACTTC.

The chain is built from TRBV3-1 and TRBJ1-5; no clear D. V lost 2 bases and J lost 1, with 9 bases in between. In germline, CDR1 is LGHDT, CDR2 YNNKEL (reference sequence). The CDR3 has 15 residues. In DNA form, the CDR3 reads TGTGCCAGCAGCCAACCTCCGTGGAGCAATCAGCCCCAGCATTTT. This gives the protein CASSQPPWSNQPQHF.

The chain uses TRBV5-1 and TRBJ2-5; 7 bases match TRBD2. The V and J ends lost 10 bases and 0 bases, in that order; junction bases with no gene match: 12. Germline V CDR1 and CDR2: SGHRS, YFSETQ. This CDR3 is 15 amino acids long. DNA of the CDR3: TGCGCCTCCGCCCAATGGGGGGGGTACCAAGAGACCCAGTACTTC. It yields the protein CASAQWGGYQETQYF.

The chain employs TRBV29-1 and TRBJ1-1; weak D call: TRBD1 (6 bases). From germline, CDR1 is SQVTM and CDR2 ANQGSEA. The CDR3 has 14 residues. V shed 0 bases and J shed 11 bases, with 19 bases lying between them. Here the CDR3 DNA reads TGCAGCGTTGAAGACGTGACAGATCCTGGGGGCGCTTTCTTT. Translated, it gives CSVEDVTDPGGAFF.

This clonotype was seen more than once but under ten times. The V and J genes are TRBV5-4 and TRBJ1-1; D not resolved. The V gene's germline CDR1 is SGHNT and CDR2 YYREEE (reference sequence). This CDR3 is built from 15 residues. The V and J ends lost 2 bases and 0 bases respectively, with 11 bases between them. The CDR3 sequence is CASSFLVDLNTEAFF. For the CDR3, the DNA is TGTGCCAGCAGCTTTCTGGTTGATTTGAACACTGAAGCTTTCTTT.

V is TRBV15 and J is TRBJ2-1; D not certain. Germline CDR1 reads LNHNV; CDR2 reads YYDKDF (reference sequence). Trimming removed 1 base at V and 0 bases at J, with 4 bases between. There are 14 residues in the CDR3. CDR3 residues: CATSRVASYNEQFF. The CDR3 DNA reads TGTGCCACCAGCAGAGTTGCCTCCTACAATGAGCAGTTCTTC.

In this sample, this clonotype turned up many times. As DNA, the CDR3 is TGTGCCAGCAGTCCCGGGACAGGGGTCTATGGCTACACCTTC. It encodes CASSPGTGVYGYTF. The gene calls are TRBV27 and TRBJ1-2; TRBD1 matches 10 bases. The V gene end was trimmed by 5 bases and the J gene end by 4 bases; junction bases not matched to a gene: 4. This CDR3 is built from 14 residues. Per the germline V gene, CDR1 is MNHEY and CDR2 is SMNVEV (reference sequence).

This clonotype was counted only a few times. This CDR3 is CASSQVRLKDYNEQFF. DNA of the CDR3: TGCGCCAGCAGCCAAGTCAGATTGAAGGATTACAATGAGCAGTTCTTC. V is TRBV4-1 and J is TRBJ2-1; no clear D. V lost 1 base and J 4 bases, leaving 14 bases between the germline ends. This CDR3 has 16 amino acids. Looked up from germline, CDR1 is MGHRA and CDR2 is YSYEKL.

The CDR3 loop is CASSQLTTDARGLYGYTF. In DNA form, the CDR3 reads TGCGCCAGCAGCCAACTCACGACGGACGCCCGCGGCCTCTATGGCTACACCTTC. The rearrangement uses TRBV4-1 and TRBJ1-2; no clear D gene. CDR3 length: 18 amino acids. CDR1 is MGHRA and CDR2 is YSYEKL in the germline V gene. The germline V and J ends were trimmed by 2 bases and 4 bases, with 23 bases remaining between them.

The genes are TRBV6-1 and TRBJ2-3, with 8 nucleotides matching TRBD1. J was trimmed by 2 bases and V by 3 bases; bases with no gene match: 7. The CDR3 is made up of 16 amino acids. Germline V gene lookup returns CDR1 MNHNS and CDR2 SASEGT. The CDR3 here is CASSDLGTGITDTQYF. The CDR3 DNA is TGTGCCAGCAGTGACCTCGGGACAGGAATCACAGATACGCAGTATTTT.

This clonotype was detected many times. This CDR3 is CASSFDRGHEQYV. The CDR3 DNA is TGTGCCAGCAGTTTTGACAGGGGCCACGAGCAGTACGTC. The chain is built from TRBV28 and TRBJ2-7; 8 bases are a match to TRBD1. Germline CDR1 is MDHEN and CDR2 is SYDVKM. Germline trimming cut 3 bases from V and 5 bases from J; bases unmatched to any gene: 3. The CDR3 has 13 amino acids.

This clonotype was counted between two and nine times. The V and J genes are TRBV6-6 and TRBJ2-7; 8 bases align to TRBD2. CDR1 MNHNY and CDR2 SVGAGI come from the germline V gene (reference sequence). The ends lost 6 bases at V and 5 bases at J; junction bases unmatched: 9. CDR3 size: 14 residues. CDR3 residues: CASREAGGRDEQYF. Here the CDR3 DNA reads TGTGCCAGCAGGGAGGCGGGGGGTCGGGACGAGCAGTACTTC.